Listed here are 13 T cell receptor beta chains from one sample, sequenced in a study of T-cell memory formation after mild COVID-19. TCRdb used MiXCR to reprocess the 5' RACE reads, holding one entry per CDR3 protein. The sample lists over 450,000 distinct CDR3 sequences; roughly 20% were seen once. The sequenced sample consisted of PBMCs or a T cell subset sorted from them (not recorded which). The origin of the receptors is an adult woman who had mild COVID-19 (a few samples of this study predate the infection). Cell type and time point are not known.

V and J are TRBV12-3 or TRBV12-4 and TRBJ2-3, with unresolved D. V was pared by 8 bases and J by 1 base, with 19 bases between. This CDR3 region has 16 residues. The CDR3 DNA is TGTGCCAGCGCAACATCAGGACGAATCGGCACAGATACGCAGTATTTT. Its translation is CASATSGRIGTDTQYF.

This chain connects TRBV7-9 to TRBJ2-7, with D uncertain. The germline V and J ends were trimmed by 2 bases and 2 bases, with 7 bases remaining between them. The CDR3 totals 13 residues. The germline gives CDR1 SEHNR, CDR2 FQNEAQ (reference sequence). The chain's CDR3 is CASSLNGAYEQYF. CDR3 nucleotide sequence: TGTGCCAGCAGCTTAAATGGGGCCTACGAGCAGTACTTC.

The chain links TRBV4-1 to TRBJ1-6; 8 bases agree with TRBD1. Trimming took 0 bases from V and 10 from J; bases not matched to a gene: 11. The CDR3 has 17 amino acids. Germline CDR1 reads MGHRA; CDR2 reads YSYEKL. CDR3 in amino acids: CASSQEVDRAERSPLHF. CDR3 bases: TGCGCCAGCAGCCAAGAAGTGGACAGGGCCGAGAGGTCACCCCTCCACTTT.

This clonotype was found a few times. The gene calls are TRBV20-1 and TRBJ2-7; D ambiguous. This CDR3 is built from 11 residues. V was cut by 3 bases and J by 3 bases, with 6 bases left in between. Germline V gene sequence: CDR1 DFQATT, CDR2 SNEGSKA (reference sequence). The CDR3 is CSASGRYEQYF. The CDR3 nucleotides are TGCAGTGCTAGTGGCCGCTACGAGCAGTACTTC.

The rearrangement links TRBV7-3 to TRBJ2-5; 7 nucleotides line up with TRBD2. Germline loops: CDR1 SGHTA, CDR2 FQGTGA. This CDR3 region has 16 residues. J was trimmed by 2 bases and V by 5 bases; bases with no gene match: 11. For the CDR3, the DNA is TGTGCCAGCAGCGCTTCCAATGGAGCGGGACAAGAGACCCAGTACTTC. It translates to CASSASNGAGQETQYF.

The chain links TRBV19 to TRBJ1-1; D is uncertain. The CDR3 sequence is 12 residues long. V was pared by 5 bases and J by 8 bases, with 12 bases between. Germline V gives CDR1 LNHDA, CDR2 SQIVND (reference sequence). CDR3 loop: CASSWARTEAFF. The CDR3 nucleotides read TGTGCCAGTAGTTGGGCTAGGACCGAAGCTTTCTTT.

In this sample, this clonotype turned up many times. The chain has TRBV20-1 and TRBJ2-3; D not certain. V was cut by 6 bases and J by 1 base, with 5 bases left in between. The CDR3 loop spans 11 amino acids. CDR1 DFQATT and CDR2 SNEGSKA come from the germline V gene (reference sequence). The CDR3 DNA reads TGCAGTGCCCCCGGCACAGATACGCAGTATTTT. This sequence encodes CSAPGTDTQYF.

The chain couples TRBV19 to TRBJ2-1; 9 nucleotides align to TRBD1. The CDR3 loop spans 15 amino acids. CDR1 and CDR2 (germline): LNHDA, SQIVND (reference sequence). V lost 3 bases, J lost 6 bases, and 6 bases stayed unmatched. The CDR3: CASSILTGGTNEQFF. The CDR3, as DNA: TGTGCCAGTAGTATCTTGACAGGGGGTACCAATGAGCAGTTCTTC.

The chain joins TRBV4-2 to TRBJ1-4; D may be TRBD1 (6 bases). With 1 base removed from V and 11 bases from J, the gap between germline ends came to 17 bases. CDR1 LGHNA and CDR2 YNFKEQ come from the germline V gene. The CDR3 length is 15 residues. The DNA for the CDR3 is TGTGCCAGCAGCCAAGTGAAACAGGGAGTGGTGAAACTGTTTTTT. Amino acid sequence: CASSQVKQGVVKLFF.

This clonotype was seen repeatedly, ten times or more. The V gene is TRBV30, the J gene TRBJ2-5, with D hard to call. Trimming pared 0 bases from V and 5 bases from J, leaving 4 bases between. Germline V gene lookup returns CDR1 GTSNPN and CDR2 SVGIG (reference sequence). The CDR3 has 11 residues. For the CDR3, the DNA is TGTGCCTGGAGTGTGGGTGAGACCCAGTACTTC. Its translation is CAWSVGETQYF.

The J gene is TRBJ2-7, the V gene TRBV5-6, with 8 bases matching TRBD2. With 4 bases clipped from V and 4 bases from J, the junction kept 13 bases outside the gene matches. The V gene's germline CDR1 is SGHDT and CDR2 YYEEEE. This CDR3 is 16 amino acids long. CDR3 coding DNA: TGTGCCAGCAGCCCCCTAGCGGGCTCGAGTGTATACGAGCAGTACTTC. Its protein is CASSPLAGSSVYEQYF. Full variable domain (remainder filled in from reference TRBV5-6 and TRBJ2-7): DAGVTQSPTHLIKTRGQQVTLRCSPKSGHDTVSWYQQALGQGPQFIFQYYEEEERQRGNFPDRFSGHQFPNYSSELNVNALLLGDSALYLCASSPLAGSSVYEQYFGPGTRLTVT.

The chain carries TRBV2 and TRBJ2-5, with D possibly matching TRBD2 (5 bases). Germline CDR1 is SNHLY and CDR2 is FYNNEI. There are 13 residues in the CDR3. Trimming shortened V by 2 bases and J by 5 bases, and 9 bases separated the two germline ends. This CDR3 is CASSELPGETQYF. The CDR3 region has the DNA TGTGCCAGCAGTGAACTACCGGGGGAGACCCAGTACTTC.

This clonotype was observed many times. The chain links TRBV5-5 to TRBJ2-1; perhaps TRBD2 as D (6 bases). The V end lost 4 bases, the J end lost 12 bases, and 20 bases lay between the germline ends. The CDR3 extends over 14 amino acids. Looked up from germline, CDR1 is SGHKS and CDR2 is YYEKEE (reference sequence). In DNA form, the CDR3 reads TGTGCCAGCAGCCCAGGAGGTGCGGGGATATGGCAGTTCTTC. Translating gives CASSPGGAGIWQFF.